This T cell receptor beta chain is drawn from a study of blood T cell repertoires in COVID-19. Overall study: COVID-19 samples from acute and convalescent phases originated in the United States, Italy and Spain. Nucleic acid was either cDNA or gDNA, and it came from T cells, B-cell-depleted T cells, or PBMCs.

In the original workflow: How many nucleated cells were present was estimated from reference gene primer amplification. Sequencing used immunoSEQ multiplex PCR; TCRdb keeps in-frame clones, though not all of them. The V and J calls and clone size are taken from that table; D and trimming were inferred from the DNA. This sample has approximately 65,000 clones, with 65% to 90% found just once. Per the germline V gene, CDR1 is SGHAT and CDR2 is FQNNGV. The CDR3 covers 13 residues. The V segment lost 5 bases and the J segment 6 bases; nucleotides outside the gene matches: 6. The sequenced sample consisted of peripheral blood. The sequence derives from a man in his forties with acute or convalescent COVID-19. This chain joins TRBV11-2 and TRBJ2-7; the match to TRBD2 covers 8 bases. For the CDR3, the DNA is TGTGCCAGCAGCCCGGGAGGGGTGGGCGAGCAGTACTTC. Translated, it gives CASSPGGVGEQYF.